This entry lists 27 T cell receptor beta chains sequenced from one sample in a study of shared clonotypes between healthy human individuals. The assay was immunoSEQ multiplex PCR, and TCRdb's table has in-frame clones only and misses some. This table holds over 750,000 clones, about 96% found once. Selected positively for CCR7 and CD45RO-negative, naive CD8 cells excluded terminally differentiated effector memory CD45RA+ cells. The specimen sequenced was naive CD8+ T cells sorted from blood. These receptor sequences come from a young man in good health.

The chain joins TRBV13 to TRBJ2-4; D ambiguous. With 1 base removed from V and 4 bases from J, the gap between germline ends came to 8 bases. This CDR3 spans 14 amino acids. The germline V gene encodes CDR1 PRHDT and CDR2 FYEKMQ (reference sequence). The CDR3 nucleotides are TGTGCCAGCAGCTTAGATGACGGGAAAAACATTCAGTACTTC. Its protein is CASSLDDGKNIQYF.

The CDR3 sequence: CASSARFRGAVGNEQFF. The CDR3 DNA follows: TGTGCCAGCAGCGCCCGCTTTAGGGGAGCCGTAGGTAATGAGCAGTTCTTC. V is TRBV7-8 and J is TRBJ2-1; D possibly uses TRBD1 or TRBD2 (5 bases each). Trimming stripped 5 bases from V and 7 bases from J, with 24 bases between. The CDR3 is 17 amino acids. Germline CDR1 reads SGHVS; CDR2 reads FQNEAQ.

The gene calls are TRBV29-1 and TRBJ2-7, with D possibly being TRBD1 (6 bases). CDR1 is SQVTM, CDR2 ANQGSEA, per germline. CDR3 length equals 13 residues. V lost 7 bases, J lost 2 bases, and 15 bases lay in between. The CDR3 spells CSAKGVGPYEQYF. Here the CDR3 DNA reads TGCAGCGCCAAGGGGGTAGGGCCCTACGAGCAGTACTTC.

The rearrangement uses TRBV27 and TRBJ2-6; no firm D call. V was shortened by 5 bases and J by 5 bases, with 7 bases between the two germline ends. Germline V gene sequence: CDR1 MNHEY, CDR2 SMNVEV (reference sequence). This CDR3 has 13 amino acids. The CDR3 spells CASSPSRANVLTF. The CDR3 DNA reads TGTGCCAGCAGTCCCTCAAGGGCCAACGTCCTGACTTTC.

The rearrangement joins TRBV28 to TRBJ2-7; TRBD1 aligns across 8 bases. Germline CDR1 is MDHEN and CDR2 is SYDVKM. CDR3 size: 13 residues. Trimming removed 2 bases from V and 6 bases from J; junction bases left unmatched: 3. The CDR3 bases are TGTGCCAGCAGTTTAACACAGGGGGGCGAGCAGTACTTC. This encodes CASSLTQGGEQYF.

DNA for the CDR3: TGTGCCAGCAGCTTGGGAGCCAGGTCCGAGCAGTACTTC. It is translated as CASSLGARSEQYF. This sequence joins TRBV7-9 and TRBJ2-7, with a weak D call TRBD2 (5 bases). The germline gives CDR1 SEHNR, CDR2 FQNEAQ (reference sequence). The CDR3 is 13 residues long. V lost 3 bases and J lost 6, with 12 bases in between.

This chain joins TRBV15 and TRBJ1-1; D unclear. The length of the CDR3 is 16 residues. Germline V lookup: CDR1 LNHNV, CDR2 YYDKDF (reference sequence). Deletions cut 0 bases from V and 1 base from J, with 12 bases between. CDR3 sequence: CATSREGDRENTEAFF. The CDR3 nucleotides are TGTGCCACCAGCAGAGAGGGTGATCGGGAGAACACTGAAGCTTTCTTT.

CDR3 sequence reads: CASGAGGNTGELFF. CDR3 sequence (DNA): TGTGCTAGTGGCGCCGGGGGAAACACCGGGGAGCTGTTTTTT. This chain uses TRBV12-5 with TRBJ2-2; perhaps TRBD2 as D (6 bases). With 6 bases removed from V and 2 bases from J, the gap between germline ends came to 10 bases. This CDR3 spans 14 amino acids. Germline-derived CDR1 and CDR2 are LGHNT and FRNRAP.

J is TRBJ1-1 and V is TRBV28; 7 nucleotides agree with TRBD1. The ends lost 5 bases at V and 0 bases at J; junction bases unmatched: 3. CDR3 size: 14 residues. From germline, CDR1 is MDHEN and CDR2 SYDVKM. CDR3 residues: CASSQGVMNTEAFF. The CDR3 region has the DNA TGTGCCAGCAGTCAGGGGGTTATGAACACTGAAGCTTTCTTT.

This clone was recorded once. The rearrangement links TRBV27 to TRBJ2-7; TRBD1 matches 10 bases. Germline V lookup: CDR1 MNHEY, CDR2 SMNVEV (reference sequence). This CDR3 is 15 amino acids long. Trimming cost V 5 bases and J 1 base; bases outside gene matches: 5. The CDR3 sequence is CASSDRGLGSYEQYF. CDR3 bases: TGTGCCAGCAGTGACAGGGGGCTGGGATCCTACGAGCAGTACTTC.

This clone was found once. V usage is TRBV2 and J usage is TRBJ2-5; no definite D call. The CDR3 consists of 12 residues. Trimming removed 10 bases from V and 1 base from J, with 10 bases in between. The germline V gene has CDR1 SNHLY and CDR2 FYNNEI. The CDR3 reads CATPLGQETQYF. The CDR3 DNA sequence: TGTGCCACCCCGCTGGGCCAAGAGACCCAGTACTTC.

This clone was found once. This same CDR3 is encoded by further DNA sequences in the sample. The genes are TRBV27 and TRBJ2-7; TRBD1 or TRBD2 may be the D gene (5 bases each). CDR3 size: 14 residues. The germline V gene encodes CDR1 MNHEY and CDR2 SMNVEV (reference sequence). Trimming shortened V by 2 bases and J by 0 bases, and 8 bases separated the two germline ends. The CDR3 is CASSLGDGSYEQYF. The CDR3 nucleotides read TGTGCCAGCAGTTTAGGGGACGGCTCCTACGAGCAGTACTTC.

The rearrangement links TRBV7-9 to TRBJ1-1; D call uncertain. Germline values: CDR1 SEHNR, CDR2 FQNEAQ (reference sequence). This CDR3 spans 10 amino acids. Trimming pared 11 bases from V and 6 bases from J, leaving 10 bases between. CDR3 DNA sequence: TGTGCCTACGGCGGAGCTGAAGCTTTCTTT. Amino acids: CAYGGAEAFF.

The gene calls are TRBV29-1 and TRBJ2-6; D uncertain. The CDR3 totals 14 residues. Germline V gives CDR1 SQVTM, CDR2 ANQGSEA. Trimming shortened V by 3 bases and J by 0 bases, and 6 bases separated the two germline ends. The chain's CDR3 is CSVDSDSGANVLTF. Here the CDR3 DNA reads TGCAGCGTTGACTCGGACTCTGGGGCCAACGTCCTGACTTTC.

To note about this clone: Other nucleotide sequences in the sample specify the same CDR3. This chain joins TRBV27 and TRBJ1-2; perhaps TRBD1 as D (6 bases). Trimming stripped 2 bases from V and 8 bases from J, with 12 bases between. Germline V gene sequence: CDR1 MNHEY, CDR2 SMNVEV (reference sequence). This CDR3 spans 13 amino acids. CDR3 nucleotides: TGTGCCAGCAGTTTAGGCAGGGGTAGGGGCTACACCTTC. Protein: CASSLGRGRGYTF.

The chain has TRBV2 and TRBJ2-7, with D unresolved. The CDR3 is 14 residues long. The V gene lost 5 bases and the J gene lost 3 bases, with 14 bases spanning the gap. Germline-derived CDR1 and CDR2 are SNHLY and FYNNEI. The CDR3 DNA sequence: TGTGCCAGCAGTTGGACGCGCTCCCGCTACGAGCAGTACTTC. Amino acid sequence: CASSWTRSRYEQYF. Variable domain in full (rest from reference TRBV2 and TRBJ2-7): EPEVTQTPSHQVTQMGQEVILRCVPISNHLYFYWYRQILGQKVEFLVSFYNNEISEKSEIFDDQFSVERPDGSNFTLKIRSTKLEDSAMYFCASSWTRSRYEQYFGPGTRLTVT.

The rearrangement links TRBV27 to TRBJ2-5, with 13 bases identical to TRBD2. The CDR3 contains 19 residues. Trimming took 6 bases from V and 5 from J; bases not matched to a gene: 18. CDR1 is MNHEY and CDR2 is SMNVEV in the germline V gene (reference sequence). CDR3 residues: CASRHSHGTSGTPGETQYF. In DNA, the CDR3 is TGTGCCAGCAGACACAGCCACGGGACTAGCGGGACGCCCGGGGAGACCCAGTACTTC.

This sequence joins TRBV6-1 and TRBJ1-1, with D uncertain. V gave up 2 bases and J gave up 2 bases, with 6 bases separating them. This CDR3 region has 13 residues. Germline loops: CDR1 MNHNS, CDR2 SASEGT. DNA for the CDR3: TGTGCCAGCAGTGAATACGAAAACACTGAAGCTTTCTTT. Its protein is CASSEYENTEAFF.

V is TRBV11-2 and J is TRBJ2-1; maybe TRBD1 (6 bases). V dropped 7 bases and J dropped 9 bases, with 13 bases sitting between them. This CDR3 comprises 12 residues. Germline-derived CDR1 and CDR2 are SGHAT and FQNNGV. CDR3 residues: CASTETGVEQFF. CDR3 sequence (DNA): TGTGCCAGCACCGAGACAGGAGTTGAGCAGTTCTTC.

J is TRBJ1-1 and V is TRBV4-1; tentatively, D is TRBD1 (6 bases). The CDR3 sequence is 11 residues long. Trimming took off 6 bases at V and 6 bases at J, with 8 bases between the two ends. Germline V lookup: CDR1 MGHRA, CDR2 YSYEKL. This CDR3 reads CASSNRAEAFF. The CDR3 DNA follows: TGCGCCAGCAGTAACAGGGCTGAAGCTTTCTTT.

This sequence joins TRBV7-2 and TRBJ1-1, with a tentative D call TRBD1 (6 bases). V was trimmed by 5 bases and J by 0 bases, leaving 13 bases between them. The CDR3 has 15 amino acids. Germline V gene data show CDR1 as SGHTA and CDR2 as FQGNSA. CDR3: CASSPKTGVNTEAFF. DNA for the CDR3: TGTGCCAGCAGCCCGAAGACAGGTGTGAACACTGAAGCTTTCTTT.

This chain links TRBV5-1 with TRBJ1-1; 7 bases agree with TRBD1. Germline CDR1 SGHRS, CDR2 YFSETQ. The CDR3 has 16 residues. V lost 2 bases, J lost 2 bases, and 9 bases stayed unmatched. For the CDR3, the DNA is TGCGCCAGCAGCTTAAGACAGGGTTCGGTTAACACTGAAGCTTTCTTT. Translating gives CASSLRQGSVNTEAFF.

The chain combines TRBV4-1 with TRBJ2-1; D is possibly TRBD2 (5 bases). The V end was cut by 1 base, the J end by 5 bases, with 9 bases between. Germline loops: CDR1 MGHRA, CDR2 YSYEKL. This CDR3 region has 14 residues. In DNA form, the CDR3 reads TGCGCCAGCAGCCAAGGGACTCCTAACAATGAGCAGTTCTTC. This encodes CASSQGTPNNEQFF.

On this clone: Other DNA sequences from this sample encode an identical CDR3 as well. This rearrangement joins TRBV27 to TRBJ2-7; 8 positions match TRBD2. The junction had 4 bases not matched to a gene; V was cut back by 6 bases and J by 0 bases. Germline V gene lookup returns CDR1 MNHEY and CDR2 SMNVEV (reference sequence). The length of the CDR3 is 14 residues. The DNA for the CDR3 is TGTGCCAGCAGCTCGGGGGGGAGCTCCTACGAGCAGTACTTC. This sequence encodes CASSSGGSSYEQYF.

The chain combines TRBV6-6 with TRBJ2-3; 7 bases map to TRBD1. CDR1 is MNHNY and CDR2 is SVGAGI in the germline V gene (reference sequence). The ends lost 5 bases at V and 0 bases at J; junction bases unmatched: 8. The CDR3 extends over 16 amino acids. The CDR3 loop reads CASSLGQRLSTDTQYF. CDR3 nucleotide sequence: TGTGCCAGCAGTCTGGGACAGAGACTTAGCACAGATACGCAGTATTTT.

The CDR3 protein is CSVGWGDDTEAFF. CDR3 in DNA: TGCAGCGTTGGTTGGGGGGACGACACTGAAGCTTTCTTT. The V gene is TRBV29-1, the J gene TRBJ1-1; D is possibly TRBD1 (5 bases). The CDR3 extends over 13 amino acids. The germline CDR1 and CDR2 sequences are SQVTM and ANQGSEA. V gave up 4 bases and J gave up 3 bases, with 12 bases separating them.

This rearrangement joins TRBV7-2 to TRBJ2-7; D not resolved. V was shortened by 0 bases and J by 6 bases, with 21 bases between the two germline ends. Germline CDR1 reads SGHTA; CDR2 reads FQGNSA. The CDR3 length is 17 residues. CDR3 amino acids: CASSLATESLLVGEQYF. The CDR3 bases are TGTGCCAGCAGCTTAGCCACAGAGTCCCTATTGGTTGGCGAGCAGTACTTC.